These T cell receptor beta chains were read from a single sample in a study of T cells after yellow fever vaccination. TCRdb fed the 5' RACE reads into MiXCR, producing one record per CDR3 protein. The sample records about 110,000 distinct CDR3 sequences, roughly 8.9% being singletons. The material sequenced was CD8+ T cells sorted from PBMCs, taken 45 days after the yellow fever booster vaccination. These receptors all stem from a young man who received the YFV17D yellow fever vaccine. CDR3s include the opening cysteine and the closing phenylalanine or tryptophan. A D gene is named only where the DNA matches it firmly.

v_gene,len,d_gene,CDR3aa
TRBV12-3/TRBV12-4,14,.,CASSLPDRYNEQFF
TRBV12-3/TRBV12-4,15,.,CASSLGQYRGDTIYF
TRBV12-3/TRBV12-4,13,.,CASKKTANYGYTF
TRBV30,14,TRBD2,CAWSQSGIYNEQFF
TRBV2,13,.,CASSRDHTYEQYF
TRBV27,14,.,CASSPFADQETQYF
TRBV7-6,14,.,CASSLGVIQETQYF
TRBV27,11,.,CASSRGVEAFF
TRBV29-1,13,.,CSVRPLGSYEQYF
TRBV15,16,.,CATSPQEGIGADTQYF
TRBV7-8,14,.,CASSLGVGTDTQYF
TRBV28,12,.,CASGVRTGELFF
TRBV4-1,18,.,CASSLPGRDISVEDTQYF
TRBV27,18,TRBD2,CASSRLAGGPRGTGELFF
TRBV5-5,18,.,CASSILGEAYTITDTQYF
TRBV20-1,18,TRBD2,CSASGKLGTSANTGELFF
TRBV10-2,13,.,CASSLQGNTEAFF
TRBV6-2/TRBV6-3,14,.,CASSYYGGSYEQYF
TRBV2,14,.,CASREASGSDTQYF
TRBV7-9,12,.,CASSLGRYEQYF
TRBV20-1,12,.,CSATDGAATQYF
TRBV29-1,13,.,CSAGSGLNQPQHF
TRBV5-1,14,TRBD1,CASSLSGTGSEQYF
TRBV29-1,13,.,CSVELSANEKLFF
TRBV7-2,17,.,CASSLRAPPGSTDTQYF
TRBV29-1,18,.,CSVEDSLDDPDHYNEQFF
TRBV28,15,.,CASGAERALYNEQFF
TRBV14,14,.,CASSQFRNYNEQFF
TRBV6-5,14,.,CASSPQGSQDEAFF
TRBV20-1,13,TRBD1,CSARETGNQGYTF
TRBV18,14,.,CASSPAPLSYEQYF
TRBV29-1,13,TRBD2,CSVTSDSRHEQYF
TRBV4-3,13,.,CASSSDSQETQYF